Each of the 24 T cell receptor beta chains below was sequenced from the same sample in a study of cytotoxic CD8 clonotypes in ibrutinib-treated CLL. Only in-frame clones appear in the TCRdb table, and some are missing; sequencing was by immunoSEQ multiplex PCR. Of about 310,000 clones detected, more than 65% appear once; the ten largest clones hold 5.5% to 8%. The material sequenced was PBMCs, taken before ibrutinib treatment. All receptors come from a human donor with chronic lymphocytic leukemia.

The rearrangement links TRBV4-2 to TRBJ2-7, with a possible D match to TRBD2 (5 bases). The CDR3 totals 14 residues. Trimming removed 1 base at V and 3 bases at J, with 10 bases between. The germline gives CDR1 LGHNA, CDR2 YNFKEQ. CDR3 nucleotides: TGTGCCAGCAGCCAAGTTCCAGCGGACTACGAGCAGTACTTC. Its protein product is CASSQVPADYEQYF.

This rearrangement joins TRBV5-4 to TRBJ2-1; D is undetermined. Trimming removed 0 bases from V and 3 bases from J, with 1 base in between. Germline V gene sequence: CDR1 SGHNT, CDR2 YYREEE (reference sequence). The CDR3 runs 12 residues. CDR3 in DNA: TGTGCCAGCAGCTTGGACTACAATGAGCAGTTCTTC. Translated: CASSLDYNEQFF.

This clone was recorded a few times. The rearrangement joins TRBV27 to TRBJ2-1; D perhaps matches TRBD2 (6 bases). Per germline, CDR1 MNHEY and CDR2 SMNVEV (reference sequence). The CDR3 is 11 residues long. V lost 10 bases and J 3 bases, leaving 7 bases between the germline ends. CDR3 sequence: CATGLYNEQFF. The CDR3 DNA reads as TGTGCCACGGGACTCTACAATGAGCAGTTCTTC.

Here the CDR3 DNA reads TGTGCCAGCTCACCCGACTCGGGAGGTCCCGTTAACTATGGCTACACCTTC. Translation: CASSPDSGGPVNYGYTF. The V call is TRBV18, the J call TRBJ1-2; unclear D gene. From germline, CDR1 is KGHSH and CDR2 LQKENI. The CDR3 totals 17 residues. The ends were cut back, 3 bases at V and 1 base at J, with 18 bases in the middle. The whole variable domain, filled in from reference TRBV18 and TRBJ1-2, reads NAGVMQNPRHLVRRRGQEARLRCSPMKGHSHVYWYRQLPEEGLKFMVYLQKENIIDESGMPKERFSAEFPKEGPSILRIQQVVRGDSAAYFCASSPDSGGPVNYGYTFGSGTRLTVV.

This chain joins TRBV5-4 and TRBJ2-1, with TRBD2 matching over 7 bases. The CDR3 covers 15 residues. With 0 bases clipped from V and 1 base from J, the junction kept 1 base outside the gene matches. In germline, CDR1 is SGHNT, CDR2 YYREEE (reference sequence). The CDR3 nucleotides read TGTGCCAGCAGCTTGGAGCGGGGTTCCTACAATGAGCAGTTCTTC. It translates to CASSLERGSYNEQFF.

The rearrangement links TRBV6-6 to TRBJ2-3, with TRBD1 matching over 7 bases. V was pared by 0 bases and J by 5 bases, with 5 bases of the junction left unmatched. Germline lookup yields CDR1 MNHNY and CDR2 SVGAGI (reference sequence). This CDR3 region has 15 residues. CDR3 DNA sequence: TGTGCCAGCAGTTACTCAACGAGGGGGCGAGATACGCAGTATTTT. This gives the protein CASSYSTRGRDTQYF.

The rearrangement links TRBV7-9 to TRBJ1-2; D might be TRBD1 (6 bases). V was pared by 1 base and J by 2 bases, with 14 bases between. This CDR3 contains 16 residues. Germline V gene data show CDR1 as SEHNR and CDR2 as FQNEAQ (reference sequence). The CDR3 sequence: CASSLGAGALNYGYTF. The CDR3 coding sequence is TGTGCCAGCAGCTTAGGGGCAGGGGCTTTGAACTATGGCTACACCTTC.

J is TRBJ1-2 and V is TRBV15; D is uncertain. This CDR3 is built from 15 residues. V was cut by 2 bases and J by 4 bases, with 14 bases left in between. CDR1 is LNHNV and CDR2 is YYDKDF in the germline V gene (reference sequence). CDR3 region: CATSRSRTEIYGYTF. Written as DNA, the CDR3 is TGTGCCACCAGCAGATCTAGGACGGAGATCTATGGCTACACCTTC.

The chain uses TRBV27 and TRBJ2-7; tentative D call: TRBD2 (5 bases). The CDR3 sequence is 13 residues long. The V end was cut by 2 bases, the J end by 2 bases, with 7 bases between. The germline gives CDR1 MNHEY, CDR2 SMNVEV (reference sequence). This CDR3 is CASSLRRAYEQYF. CDR3 bases: TGTGCCAGCAGTTTAAGGCGGGCCTACGAGCAGTACTTC.

Only a few counts were recorded for this clone. The J gene is TRBJ2-2, the V gene TRBV25-1; D gene unclear. V shed 6 bases and J shed 4 bases, with 12 bases lying between them. The CDR3 has 14 amino acids. Looked up from germline, CDR1 is MGHDK and CDR2 is SYGVNS. CDR3 loop: CASRPPTATGELFF. CDR3 nucleotides: TGTGCCAGCAGACCGCCCACTGCCACCGGGGAGCTGTTTTTT.

As DNA, the CDR3 is TGTGCCTGGAGTGTAGGGTTAAGGAATCAGCCCCAGCATTTT. Encoded protein: CAWSVGLRNQPQHF. This chain connects TRBV30 to TRBJ1-5, with D hard to call. The ends were cut back, 0 bases at V and 4 bases at J, with 10 bases in the middle. CDR1 GTSNPN and CDR2 SVGIG come from the germline V gene (reference sequence). This CDR3 has 14 amino acids.

The chain employs TRBV7-6 and TRBJ2-5, with TRBD2 as a possible D gene (5 bases). The germline CDR1 and CDR2 sequences are SGHVS and FNYEAQ. Deletions cut 5 bases from V and 2 bases from J, with 9 bases between. This CDR3 contains 13 residues. CDR3 DNA sequence: TGTGCCAGCAGCAGAACTAGTCAAGAGACCCAGTACTTC. This gives the protein CASSRTSQETQYF.

The chain combines TRBV7-9 with TRBJ2-7; the match to TRBD1 covers 11 bases. Germline CDR1 reads SEHNR; CDR2 reads FQNEAQ (reference sequence). The length of the CDR3 is 17 residues. Trimming removed 5 bases from V and 3 bases from J; junction bases left unmatched: 12. DNA for the CDR3: TGTGCCAGCAGCCCGGGACAGGGGGAAGGGAGGATCTACGAGCAGTACTTC. Its translation is CASSPGQGEGRIYEQYF.

V usage is TRBV14 and J usage is TRBJ2-1, with a possible D match to TRBD1 (5 bases). Germline V CDR1 and CDR2: SGHDN, FVKESK. Trimming took off 1 base at V and 5 bases at J, with 9 bases between the two ends. The CDR3 runs 14 residues. The DNA for the CDR3 is TGTGCCAGCAGCCAAGGGCAGGGAAACAATGAGCAGTTCTTC. Protein product: CASSQGQGNNEQFF.

The V gene is TRBV5-8, the J gene TRBJ2-2; 7 nucleotides match TRBD2. The CDR3 covers 18 residues. V shed 0 bases, J shed 6 bases, and the junction held 14 bases outside the gene matches. Germline V CDR1 and CDR2: SGHTS, YDEGEE. The CDR3 protein is CASSLGWRETSFSGELFF. CDR3 in DNA: TGTGCCAGCAGCTTGGGTTGGCGGGAGACAAGTTTCTCCGGGGAGCTGTTTTTT.

This clone was counted once. The chain is built from TRBV6-5 and TRBJ2-1, with a weak D call TRBD2 (5 bases). The CDR3 length is 14 residues. Trimming stripped 1 base from V and 6 bases from J, with 10 bases between. The V gene's germline CDR1 is MNHEY and CDR2 SVGAGI. Here the CDR3 reads CASSYYSGSNEQFF. The CDR3 bases are TGTGCCAGCAGTTACTACAGTGGGAGCAATGAGCAGTTCTTC.

The rearrangement joins TRBV6-5 to TRBJ1-5; no clear D gene. This CDR3 has 13 amino acids. Trimming pared 2 bases from V and 4 bases from J, leaving 6 bases between. Germline CDR1 MNHEY, CDR2 SVGAGI. The CDR3 sequence is CASSYVGNQPQHF. The CDR3 DNA reads as TGTGCCAGCAGTTACGTGGGAAATCAGCCCCAGCATTTT.

The chain has TRBV6-6 and TRBJ1-2; 8 bases map to TRBD1. Trimming took 6 bases from V and 5 from J; bases not matched to a gene: 5. The CDR3 runs 13 residues. Per germline, CDR1 MNHNY and CDR2 SVGAGI (reference sequence). DNA for the CDR3: TGTGCCAGCAGCTTCACAGGGGGTTATGGCTACACCTTC. Residues: CASSFTGGYGYTF.

The J gene is TRBJ1-5, the V gene TRBV5-5; D remains ambiguous. The V end was cut by 0 bases, the J end by 5 bases, with 9 bases between. Per the germline V gene, CDR1 is SGHKS and CDR2 is YYEKEE (reference sequence). CDR3 length: 14 amino acids. The CDR3 loop is CASSLGYGYQPQHF. CDR3 sequence (DNA): TGTGCCAGCAGCTTGGGGTATGGGTATCAGCCCCAGCATTTT.

V gene TRBV5-1 combines with J gene TRBJ2-2, with D possibly being TRBD1 or TRBD2 (5 bases each). This CDR3 spans 15 amino acids. Germline V gives CDR1 SGHRS, CDR2 YFSETQ. V gave up 0 bases and J gave up 4 bases, with 10 bases separating them. CDR3 region: CASSLGSGSTGELFF. The CDR3 DNA follows: TGCGCCAGCAGCTTGGGGTCAGGGAGCACCGGGGAGCTGTTTTTT.

This chain connects TRBV5-6 to TRBJ2-7, with TRBD2 matching 10 bases. From germline, CDR1 is SGHDT and CDR2 YYEEEE. V shed 4 bases and J 0 bases; nucleotides not matched to a gene: 4. The CDR3 has 15 amino acids. As DNA, the CDR3 is TGTGCCAGCAGCGCCACTAGCGGGACCTCCTACGAGCAGTACTTC. Translated, it gives CASSATSGTSYEQYF.

The V gene is TRBV19, the J gene TRBJ2-7, with 7 bases fitting TRBD1. V dropped 6 bases and J dropped 2; count of bases not matched to a gene: 7. Germline CDR1 is LNHDA and CDR2 is SQIVND (reference sequence). The length of the CDR3 is 14 residues. The DNA for the CDR3 is TGTGCCAGTAGGGGAACCGGGACAGCCTACGAGCAGTACTTC. This encodes CASRGTGTAYEQYF.

The chain links TRBV7-2 to TRBJ2-1; 10 bases agree with TRBD2. The germline gives CDR1 SGHTA, CDR2 FQGNSA. The CDR3 extends over 16 amino acids. The V segment lost 0 bases and the J segment 4 bases; nucleotides outside the gene matches: 3. CDR3 bases: TGTGCCAGCAGCTTAGCGCCGGGACTAGCGTACAATGAGCAGTTCTTC. This translates into CASSLAPGLAYNEQFF.

This CDR3 reads CASSPYLGTGFWNEQFF. The CDR3 DNA sequence: TGTGCCAGCAGCCCTTACTTGGGGACAGGGTTTTGGAATGAGCAGTTCTTC. The rearrangement uses TRBV14 and TRBJ2-1, with TRBD1 identical over 9 bases. CDR1 and CDR2 (germline): SGHDN, FVKESK. Trimming at V came to 4 bases and at J to 7 bases, leaving 14 bases not matched to a gene. The CDR3 loop spans 17 amino acids.